This T cell receptor (beta chain) was identified in a study of T cell responses to AZD1222 COVID-19 vaccine. Study-wide results and caveats: Clonal diversity was possibly underestimated; the donors were predominantly white British and more often female.

V lost 6 bases, J lost 8 bases, and 14 bases lay in between. The CDR3 runs 14 residues. From germline, CDR1 is MDHEN and CDR2 SYDVKM. Timing groups of about 4 and about 12 weeks for second doses were pooled. Profiled with immunoSEQ multiplex PCR; TCRdb holds only in-frame clones, not every one. Of 95,000 or so clones in the sample, roughly 90% were seen once. As for this clone: Its specificity is unknown.

V usage is TRBV28 and J usage is TRBJ1-6, with D perhaps matching TRBD1 (5 bases). The clonotype was recovered from an adult who received the AZD1222 COVID-19 vaccine. Source: peripheral blood, taken 28 days after the second AZD1222 dose. CDR3 bases: TGTGCCAGCAGGACCGGCCCGGGGCATTCACCCCTCCACTTT. This encodes CASRTGPGHSPLHF.